The present TCR beta chain was sequenced within a study of post-analysis software for immune sequencing data. Unique-molecular-identifier-tagged TCR beta cDNA libraries were used. TCRdb fed the PCR reads into MiXCR, producing one record per CDR3 protein. The sample consists of some 690,000 distinct CDR3 sequences, just under 30% of them appearing once. This clonotype was obtained from a girl aged 10-17 years with multiple sclerosis. The sequenced material came from blood.

CDR3 sequence reads: CASTSLAGGDNEQFF. Here the CDR3 DNA reads TGTGCCAGTACCTCCCTAGCGGGAGGGGACAATGAGCAGTTCTTC. The chain combines TRBV19 with TRBJ2-1, with 12 bases lining up with TRBD2. Germline-derived CDR1 and CDR2 are LNHDA and SQIVND (reference sequence). The CDR3 spans 15 residues. Trimming cost V 7 bases and J 5 bases; bases outside gene matches: 6.